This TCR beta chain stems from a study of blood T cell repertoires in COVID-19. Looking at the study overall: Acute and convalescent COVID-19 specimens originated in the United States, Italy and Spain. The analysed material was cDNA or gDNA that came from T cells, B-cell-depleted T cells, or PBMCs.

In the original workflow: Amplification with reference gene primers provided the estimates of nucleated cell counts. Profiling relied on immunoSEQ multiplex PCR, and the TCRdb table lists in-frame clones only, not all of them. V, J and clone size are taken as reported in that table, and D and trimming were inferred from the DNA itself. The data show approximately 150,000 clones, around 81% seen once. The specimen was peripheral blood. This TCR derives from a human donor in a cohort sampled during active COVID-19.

The CDR3 loop reads CASSFGLAGGESDEQFF. CDR3 sequence (DNA): TGTGCCAGCAGCTTCGGACTAGCGGGAGGGGAATCAGATGAGCAGTTCTTC. The chain combines TRBV14 with TRBJ2-1; TRBD2 agrees at 15 bases. Germline values: CDR1 SGHDN, CDR2 FVKESK. Trimming cost V 5 bases and J 8 bases; bases outside gene matches: 10. This CDR3 has 17 residues.